Sequencing of this T cell receptor (gamma chain) was carried out in a study of gamma-delta chains in newborns, infants, children. As regards this clone: A read error may be the cause here, since a much bigger clone is one base away.

The CDR3 is made up of 13 amino acids. V gave up 5 bases and J gave up 1 base; unmatched junction bases: 1. Per the germline V gene, CDR1 is VENAVY and CDR2 is YDSYNSRV. TCRdb reapplied CATT to the reads. The profile shows 700 to 800 gamma-chain clones, approximately 29% of them singletons. The V and J genes are TRGV8 and TRGJP1. The J gene is absent in TCRdb and was assigned here via DNA matching to germline. This clonotype was sampled from a child who was a newborn, infant or young child, either healthy, febrile or measles-vaccinated (not recorded which). Sample: blood. The CDR3 sequence is CATWGTTGWFKIF. For the CDR3, the DNA is TGTGCCACCTGGGGTACCACTGGTTGGTTCAAGATATTT.